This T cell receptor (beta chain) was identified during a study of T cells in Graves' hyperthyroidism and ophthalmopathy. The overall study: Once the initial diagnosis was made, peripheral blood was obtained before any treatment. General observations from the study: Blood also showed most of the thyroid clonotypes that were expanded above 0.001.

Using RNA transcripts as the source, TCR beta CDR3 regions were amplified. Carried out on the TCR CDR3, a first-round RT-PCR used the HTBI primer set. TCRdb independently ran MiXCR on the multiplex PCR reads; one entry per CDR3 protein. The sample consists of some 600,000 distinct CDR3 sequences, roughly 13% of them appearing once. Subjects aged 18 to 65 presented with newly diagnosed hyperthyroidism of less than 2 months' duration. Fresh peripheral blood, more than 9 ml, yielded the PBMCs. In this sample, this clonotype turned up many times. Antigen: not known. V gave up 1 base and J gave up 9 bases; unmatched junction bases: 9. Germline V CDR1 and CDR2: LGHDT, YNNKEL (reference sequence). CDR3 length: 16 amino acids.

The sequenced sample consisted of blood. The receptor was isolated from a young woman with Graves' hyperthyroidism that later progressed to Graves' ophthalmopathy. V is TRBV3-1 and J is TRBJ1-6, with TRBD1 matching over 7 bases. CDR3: CASSQAFTGVSSPLHF. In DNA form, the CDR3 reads TGTGCCAGCAGCCAAGCGTTTACAGGGGTTAGTTCACCCCTCCACTTT.